This T cell receptor beta chain comes out of a study of T cell changes during pregnancy in multiple sclerosis. The assay was immunoSEQ multiplex PCR, and TCRdb's table has in-frame clones only and misses some. The sample records over 10,000 clones, 88% being singletons. This clone was counted once. The V end lost 5 bases, the J end lost 5 bases, and 24 bases lay between the germline ends. In germline, CDR1 is SEHNR, CDR2 FQNEAQ (reference sequence). The CDR3 sequence is 17 residues long. The sample was CD8+ T cells from peripheral blood mononuclear cells, taken in the second trimester of pregnancy. The rearrangement joins TRBV7-9 to TRBJ2-5, with D possibly TRBD1 on 5 matching bases. The TCR comes from a female donor in good health, enrolled as a control in a pregnancy study. CDR3 sequence: CASSPRPGQPKGETQYF. CDR3 coding DNA: TGTGCCAGCAGCCCCCGCCCCGGACAACCCAAGGGGGAGACCCAGTACTTC.